This T cell receptor (beta chain) derives from a study of blood T cell repertoires in COVID-19. The V gene lost 0 bases and the J gene lost 0 bases, with 13 bases spanning the gap. Germline assignment: CDR1 KGHDR and CDR2 SFDVKD. This CDR3 spans 17 amino acids. Assay used: immunoSEQ multiplex PCR; TCRdb lists only in-frame clones, some missing. Among fewer than 250,000 clones listed, approximately 90% were seen once. V usage is TRBV24-1 and J usage is TRBJ1-1, with a possible D match to TRBD1 (6 bases). The TCR was taken from a man aged 30-40 years who had recovered from COVID-19. The sequenced sample was PBMCs or T cells enriched from blood (not recorded which). The CDR3 here is CATSDLHNRVVNTEAFF. For the CDR3, the DNA is TGTGCCACCAGTGATTTGCATAACAGGGTTGTGAACACTGAAGCTTTCTTT.